The present TCR beta chain was sequenced within a study of control samples from healthy donors and cancer patients. The V end lost 6 bases, the J end lost 4 bases, and 10 bases lay between the germline ends. Germline CDR1 and CDR2: MNHEY and SVGEGT. This CDR3 is built from 13 residues. Produced via immunoSEQ multiplex PCR; TCRdb's table is partial and in-frame only. The sample consists of about 150,000 clones, around 94% of them appearing once. There are a few counts of this clone. The J gene is TRBJ1-3, the V gene TRBV6-2 or TRBV6-3; D gene ambiguous. The sample taken for sequencing was blood. This TCR came from a woman under 30 in good health. The CDR3 region has the DNA TGTGCCAGCAGCCCAGCCTGGGGAAACACCATATATTTT. The encoded protein is CASSPAWGNTIYF.